The TCR beta chain under discussion was sequenced for a study of T cell responses to AZD1222 COVID-19 vaccine (dated by TCRdb to the early 2020s). Regarding the study in general: Because spike-specific TCR depth and breadth did not differ between the two schedules, AZD1222 recipients who got a second dose at roughly 4 weeks were pooled with those who got a second dose at roughly 12 weeks. TCR sequencing covered some 250 trial participants: 200 to 220 given two doses of AZD1222 and approximately 25 given two doses of MenACWY control vaccine. Trial participants were enrolled into age subgroups of 18-55, 56-69 and 70-plus years, which contained around 150, 28 and 57 TCR-sequenced participants, respectively.

Study-wide conclusions, independent of this receptor: In the small 56-69-year group, the increase in depth fell short of significance, most likely because of low power. Conclusions about previously exposed vaccinees are limited because only a handful of AZD1222 recipients were SARS-CoV-2 seropositive at baseline. Reportedly, almost half of the unique spike-specific TCRs recognized epitopes lying outside the regions that are mutated in the B.1.351 and B.1.1.7 variants. Participants were mostly white British, with more females than males. The authors suggested clonal diversity may have been underestimated. Because no samples from the day 14 peak response were available, repertoires could be characterized only after the peak T cell response. The vaccine-associated CD4 TCRs covered the entire spike protein, and the dominant responses fell in regions 160-218 and 743-854. Spike-specific TCR breadth and depth rose significantly after two AZD1222 doses compared with day 0 and with MenACWY recipients.

The sample's time point label, decoded: baseline before first vaccination. The vaccinee samples were drawn from two UK trials, COV001 and COV002, one of which was a single-blind randomized controlled phase 2/3 trial testing AZD1222 (ChAdOx1 nCoV-19) in healthy adults. For TCRbeta chain sequencing, PBMC samples from trial participants were taken at day 0 and at day 28 after the second dose. In the germline V gene, CDR1 corresponds to SGHTA and CDR2 to FQGNSA. Trimmed from V: 4 bases; trimmed from J: 3 bases; junction bases lacking a gene match: 6. The CDR3, cysteine through phenylalanine, is 15 amino acids long. Here the CDR3 DNA is all that survives: 45 bases in frame from base 1. The CDR3 regions of human TCRbeta chains were subjected to immunosequencing. Processing in the source paper ran as follows. TCRs in the repertoires were compared against a reference library of SARS-CoV-2-specific TCRs that had been generated with the MIRA antigen-specificity platform. Breadth was defined as the fraction of unique TCRs that were SARS-CoV-2-associated, and depth was defined as the fraction of total T cells that were SARS-CoV-2-associated. Using the MIRA data, each spike-specific TCR was assigned both to the spike region to which the TCR was reactive and to a CD4 or CD8 class. Log10-transformed breadth and depth values were compared by one-way ANOVA with Sidak's multiple comparisons tests. Held by TCRdb, this immuneACCESS table contains in-frame sequences only and omits some clones. Under half of the omission traces to an unresolved V gene where checked; the cause of the rest is unknown. For V, J and clone size, that table is used; D and trimming come from the DNA. Across this sample there are 68,000 or so clones, with about 80% seen only once. Jointly, the top ten make up roughly an eighth of the sample.

This clone has more than one count but fewer than ten. Its antigen has not been determined. No per-base quality is available; no much larger clone lies one base away. The sequence joins TRBV7-2 to TRBJ2-4; 7 junctional bases match TRBD1. Source: peripheral blood, taken on day 0 of AZD1222 vaccination. The origin of this receptor is an adult in good health. The sequenced DNA is TGTGCCAGCAGCTCGGACAGGAACCTCAAAAACATTCAGTACTTC. Its product reads: CASSSDRNLKNIQYF.